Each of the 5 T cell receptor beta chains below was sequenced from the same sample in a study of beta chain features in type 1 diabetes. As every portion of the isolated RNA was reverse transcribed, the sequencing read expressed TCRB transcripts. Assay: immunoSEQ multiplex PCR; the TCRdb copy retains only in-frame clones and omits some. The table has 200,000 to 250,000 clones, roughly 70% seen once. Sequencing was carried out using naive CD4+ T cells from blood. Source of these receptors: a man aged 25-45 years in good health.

This CDR3 reads CSVEQANYGYTF. Here the CDR3 DNA reads TGCAGCGTTGAACAGGCTAACTATGGCTACACCTTC. The chain employs TRBV29-1 and TRBJ1-2; no definite D call. The germline V gene encodes CDR1 SQVTM and CDR2 ANQGSEA. Trimming left V 2 bases short and J 0 bases short, with 4 bases between. CDR3 size: 12 residues.

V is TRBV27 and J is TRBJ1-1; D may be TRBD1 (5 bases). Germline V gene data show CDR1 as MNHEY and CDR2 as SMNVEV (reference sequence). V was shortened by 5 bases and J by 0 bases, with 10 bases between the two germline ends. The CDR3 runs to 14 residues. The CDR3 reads CASSPGMVNTEAFF. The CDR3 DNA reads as TGTGCCAGCAGTCCAGGGATGGTGAACACTGAAGCTTTCTTT.

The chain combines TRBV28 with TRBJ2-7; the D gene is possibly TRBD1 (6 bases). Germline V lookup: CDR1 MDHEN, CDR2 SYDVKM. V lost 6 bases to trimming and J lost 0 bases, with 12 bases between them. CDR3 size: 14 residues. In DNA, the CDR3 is TGTGCCAGCAGACAGGGAAGGAGCTCCTACGAGCAGTACTTC. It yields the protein CASRQGRSSYEQYF.

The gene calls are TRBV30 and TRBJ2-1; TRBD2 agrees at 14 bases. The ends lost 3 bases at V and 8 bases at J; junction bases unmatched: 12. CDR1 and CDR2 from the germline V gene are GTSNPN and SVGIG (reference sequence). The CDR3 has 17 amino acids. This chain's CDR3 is CAWRPTRLAGGPHEQFF. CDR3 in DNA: TGTGCCTGGAGGCCCACTCGACTAGCGGGGGGGCCCCATGAGCAGTTCTTC.

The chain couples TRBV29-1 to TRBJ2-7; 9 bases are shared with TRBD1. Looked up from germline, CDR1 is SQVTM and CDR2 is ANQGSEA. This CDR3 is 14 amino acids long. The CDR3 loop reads CRMSRDRVAYEQYF. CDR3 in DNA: TGCAGGATGAGTCGGGACAGGGTAGCCTACGAGCAGTACTTC.